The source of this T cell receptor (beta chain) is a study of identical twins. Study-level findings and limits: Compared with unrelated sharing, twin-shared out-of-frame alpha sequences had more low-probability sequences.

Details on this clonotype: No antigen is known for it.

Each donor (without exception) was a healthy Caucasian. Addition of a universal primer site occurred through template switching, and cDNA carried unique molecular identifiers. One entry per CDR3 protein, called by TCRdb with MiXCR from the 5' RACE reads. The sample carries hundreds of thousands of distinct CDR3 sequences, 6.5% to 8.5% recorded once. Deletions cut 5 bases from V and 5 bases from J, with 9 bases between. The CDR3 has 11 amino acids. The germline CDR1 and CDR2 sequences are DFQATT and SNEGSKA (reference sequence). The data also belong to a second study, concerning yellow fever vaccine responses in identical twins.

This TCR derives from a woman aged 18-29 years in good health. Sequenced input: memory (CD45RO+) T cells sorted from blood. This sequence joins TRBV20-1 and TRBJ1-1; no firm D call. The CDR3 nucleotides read TGCAGTGCTGCCGACGGGACTGAAGCTTTCTTT. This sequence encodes CSAADGTEAFF.